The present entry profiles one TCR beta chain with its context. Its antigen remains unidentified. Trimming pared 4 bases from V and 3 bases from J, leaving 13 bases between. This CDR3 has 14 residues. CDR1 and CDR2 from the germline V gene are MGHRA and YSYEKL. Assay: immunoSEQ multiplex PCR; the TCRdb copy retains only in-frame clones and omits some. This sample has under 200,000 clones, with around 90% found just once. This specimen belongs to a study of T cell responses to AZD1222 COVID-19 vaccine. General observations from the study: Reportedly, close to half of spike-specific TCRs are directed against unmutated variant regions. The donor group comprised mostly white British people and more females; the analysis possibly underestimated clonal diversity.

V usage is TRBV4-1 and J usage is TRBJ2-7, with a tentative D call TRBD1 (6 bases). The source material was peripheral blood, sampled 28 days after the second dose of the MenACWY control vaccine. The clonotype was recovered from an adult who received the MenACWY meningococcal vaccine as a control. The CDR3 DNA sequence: TGCGCCAGCAGCCTCCGGGACACCCTCTACGAGCAGTACTTC. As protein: CASSLRDTLYEQYF.